The T cell receptor (beta chain) under discussion was sequenced for a study of blood T cell repertoires in COVID-19. Study-level information: COVID-19 samples collected from the United States, Italy and Spain covered acute and convalescent phases. Sources were T cells, B-cell-depleted T cells, or PBMCs; the material itself was cDNA or gDNA.

Source study methods: Estimation of nucleated cell counts was performed using reference gene primer amplification. The assay was immunoSEQ multiplex PCR, and TCRdb's table has in-frame clones only and misses some. That table supplies the V and J calls and clone size; D and trimming were determined from the DNA. The sample lists 200,000 to 250,000 clones; 70% to 85% were seen once. The V end was cut by 6 bases, the J end by 8 bases, with 15 bases between. Per germline, CDR1 SGHNT and CDR2 YYREEE (reference sequence). The CDR3 spans 13 residues. Sequencing was carried out using peripheral blood. The chain recombines TRBV5-4 with TRBJ2-1, with D maybe TRBD2 (7 bases). This clonotype originated in a woman aged 40 to 50 with active or convalescent COVID-19. The CDR3 reads CASTPGGRDEQFF. CDR3 DNA sequence: TGTGCCAGCACTCCGGGGGGCCGCGATGAGCAGTTCTTC.